These 14 T cell receptor beta chains came from one sample sequenced in a study of T cell responses to AZD1222 COVID-19 vaccine (dated by TCRdb to the early 2020s). Library preparation was by the immunoSEQ multiplex PCR assay. Imported from immuneACCESS, the table was reduced by TCRdb to in-frame sequences with V and J called. These copies leave out some clones; in studies compared against another copy, an unresolved V gene accounts for under half, and the cause of the remainder is not known. Recorded for this sample are about 120,000 clones; roughly 89% of them occurred a single time. The top ten hold almost 5.5% of the sample. The time point label on this specimen signifies: baseline before first vaccination. The sequencing used peripheral blood, collected on day 0 of AZD1222 vaccination. These receptors came from an adult in good health.

V gene TRBV20-1 combines with J gene TRBJ1-2; no reliable D call. This CDR3 contains 11 residues. CDR1 is DFQATT and CDR2 is SNEGSKA in the germline V gene (reference sequence). V lost 5 bases, J lost 9 bases, and 13 bases lay in between. The CDR3 coding sequence is TGCAGTGCTCAGATCGACACGAGCTACACCTTC. This sequence encodes CSAQIDTSYTF.

The chain uses TRBV28 and TRBJ2-7; 7 bases line up with TRBD1. Germline V lookup: CDR1 MDHEN, CDR2 SYDVKM. The CDR3 runs 17 residues. Trimming removed 3 bases from V and 4 bases from J; junction bases left unmatched: 15. The CDR3 DNA follows: TGTGCCAGCAGTTTGGGGCACCGGGACAGACCATTATACGAGCAGTACTTC. Translating gives CASSLGHRDRPLYEQYF.

The V gene is TRBV15, the J gene TRBJ2-2, with D unclear. This CDR3 comprises 16 residues. Trimming shortened V by 0 bases and J by 2 bases, and 10 bases separated the two germline ends. Germline CDR1 is LNHNV and CDR2 is YYDKDF (reference sequence). CDR3 sequence (DNA): TGTGCCACCAGCAGAGATCCAGTACAAAACACCGGGGAGCTGTTTTTT. Encoded protein: CATSRDPVQNTGELFF.

The chain combines TRBV4-2 with TRBJ1-6; 7 bases agree with TRBD1. Germline lookup yields CDR1 LGHNA and CDR2 YNFKEQ. Trimming cost V 3 bases and J 9 bases; bases outside gene matches: 8. This CDR3 contains 15 residues. The CDR3 is CASSHRTGESSPLHF. As DNA, the CDR3 is TGTGCCAGCAGCCATCGGACAGGCGAGAGTTCACCCCTCCACTTT.

This chain connects TRBV12-3 or TRBV12-4 to TRBJ2-7, with unresolved D. This CDR3 region has 11 residues. V lost 2 bases and J lost 3, with 2 bases in between. CDR3 in amino acids: CASSLYYEQYF. The CDR3 DNA is TGTGCCAGCAGTTTATACTACGAGCAGTACTTC.

This sequence joins TRBV9 and TRBJ1-1, with 7 bases identical to TRBD1. Germline V gene lookup returns CDR1 SGDLS and CDR2 YYNGEE. V shed 3 bases and J 1 base; nucleotides not matched to a gene: 12. The CDR3 sequence is 17 residues long. The CDR3 reads CASSATGVERANTEAFF. The DNA of the CDR3 is TGTGCCAGCAGCGCAACAGGGGTTGAAAGGGCGAACACTGAAGCTTTCTTT.

The chain uses TRBV27 and TRBJ2-7, with TRBD1 matching 7 bases. The CDR3 extends over 13 amino acids. V lost 3 bases and J lost 2; bases outside the gene matches: 1. Per germline, CDR1 MNHEY and CDR2 SMNVEV (reference sequence). Here the CDR3 DNA reads TGTGCCAGCAGTTTTACAGGGGCCTACGAGCAGTACTTC. Protein sequence: CASSFTGAYEQYF.

The gene calls are TRBV24-1 and TRBJ1-2, with D possibly matching TRBD1 (6 bases). From germline, CDR1 is KGHDR and CDR2 SFDVKD. CDR3 length: 13 amino acids. Deletions cut 3 bases from V and 8 bases from J, with 12 bases between. The CDR3 protein is CATSDRRGDGYTF. CDR3 sequence (DNA): TGTGCCACCAGTGATCGTAGGGGGGACGGCTACACCTTC.

The chain recombines TRBV11-2 with TRBJ2-3, with unresolved D. The CDR3 runs 14 residues. Germline assignment: CDR1 SGHAT and CDR2 FQNNGV. V was pared by 2 bases and J by 3 bases, with 9 bases between. As DNA, the CDR3 is TGTGCCAGCAGCTTACCCCTCCAAACAGATACGCAGTATTTT. Protein: CASSLPLQTDTQYF.

CDR3 loop: CASAGTDPSNQPQHF. The CDR3 DNA reads as TGTGCCAGCGCGGGGACAGATCCTAGCAATCAGCCCCAGCATTTT. This chain joins TRBV7-3 and TRBJ1-5, with TRBD1 identical over 7 bases. J was trimmed by 0 bases and V by 8 bases; bases with no gene match: 7. This CDR3 spans 15 amino acids. CDR1 and CDR2 from the germline V gene are SGHTA and FQGTGA.

The rearrangement uses TRBV5-4 and TRBJ2-3; D remains unclear. Germline V lookup: CDR1 SGHNT, CDR2 YYREEE (reference sequence). The CDR3 covers 15 residues. The V gene lost 2 bases and the J gene lost 0 bases, with 10 bases spanning the gap. The CDR3 sequence is CASSLTFSSTDTQYF. In nucleotides, the CDR3 is TGTGCCAGCAGCTTAACCTTCTCAAGCACAGATACGCAGTATTTT.

The chain has TRBV27 and TRBJ2-7; D remains unclear. V was pared by 5 bases and J by 2 bases, with 10 bases between. In germline, CDR1 is MNHEY, CDR2 SMNVEV (reference sequence). This CDR3 is built from 13 residues. The CDR3 DNA is TGTGCCAGCAGTCTTGGACGCACCTACGAGCAGTACTTC. Translating gives CASSLGRTYEQYF.

The CDR3 region has the DNA TGTGCCAGCAGCTCAACAGGGGCGAACACTGAAGCTTTCTTT. Protein sequence: CASSSTGANTEAFF. The J gene is TRBJ1-1, the V gene TRBV2, with 7 bases fitting TRBD1. In germline, CDR1 is SNHLY, CDR2 FYNNEI. The CDR3 is made up of 14 amino acids. V gave up 6 bases and J gave up 1 base; unmatched junction bases: 5. The entire variable domain, with the rest obtained from reference TRBV2 and TRBJ1-1, is as follows: EPEVTQTPSHQVTQMGQEVILRCVPISNHLYFYWYRQILGQKVEFLVSFYNNEISEKSEIFDDQFSVERPDGSNFTLKIRSTKLEDSAMYFCASSSTGANTEAFFGQGTRLTVV.

As for this clone: One junction end does not reproduce the germline sequence, and a read error may be involved. This rearrangement joins TRBV9 to TRBJ1-2; D possibly corresponds to TRBD1 (6 bases). Looked up from germline, CDR1 is SGDLS and CDR2 is YYNGEE. CDR3 size: 14 residues. CDR3 DNA sequence: TGTGCCAGCAGTGTAGCCCTGGGGGGCGATGGCTACACCTTC. Translated, it gives CASSVALGGDGYTF.